This T cell receptor (beta chain) was retrieved from a study of cytomegalovirus exposure and HLA in healthy donors. Study conclusions and caveats: There were several of the most significant clusters that appeared linked to common viral pathogens in a later analysis. Associated with HLA alleles at 0.05 false discovery rate in a later analysis were some 18,000 TCR beta sequences. The study found most TCR sequences rare, yet found some public TCRs in many donors. TCR beta V segments were, for the most part, productive about 87% or about 30% of the time in an earlier analysis.

The PCR had 60 Vbeta and 13 Jbeta primers. Assay: immunoSEQ multiplex PCR; the TCRdb copy retains only in-frame clones and omits some. The table records more than 90,000 clones, around four fifths of them present only once. From germline, CDR1 is MGHRA and CDR2 YSYEKL. The CDR3 covers 16 residues. Trimming cost V 6 bases and J 2 bases, with 17 bases left between them. Note on this clone: Antigen: not known.

This TCR was sampled from a man aged 35 to 55 in good health and CMV-seropositive. Sample: PBMCs. This chain uses TRBV4-1 with TRBJ2-1; maybe TRBD2 (5 bases). The CDR3 sequence: CASSLLRRGTYNEQFF. CDR3 in DNA: TGCGCCAGCAGTCTCCTTCGACGGGGAACCTACAATGAGCAGTTCTTC.